The sequence of this T cell receptor (beta chain) was determined in a study of a mutant IDH1 vaccine in newly diagnosed glioma. On the study more broadly: Standard pretreatment was either radiotherapy, temozolomide, or, for most, radiochemotherapy with temozolomide.

A remark on this clone: Its specificity is unknown.

The V and J ends lost 3 bases and 8 bases respectively, with 22 bases between them. Germline CDR1 and CDR2: SGHDT and YYEEEE. The CDR3 has 16 amino acids. Clones were sequenced by immunoSEQ multiplex PCR, and TCRdb holds only the in-frame ones, with some missing. The sample carries some 60,000 clones, 81% recorded once. Time point noted: week 35, safety follow-up. In the vaccine, a single dose held 300 ug of the mutant IDH1 20-mer peptide, along with topical imiquimod. Those who donated had recent WHO grade 3 or 4 IDH1-mutant, ATRX-lost astrocytomas. The receptor was isolated from a man in his forties with glioma. This sample comprised PBMCs, obtained from a glioma patient whose treatment included an IDH1 peptide vaccine. The rearrangement uses TRBV5-6 and TRBJ2-3; D is perhaps TRBD2 (6 bases). The CDR3 loop reads CASSSPVPGGSGTQYF. CDR3 nucleotide sequence: TGTGCCAGCAGCTCCCCAGTACCCGGGGGATCAGGTACGCAGTATTTT.